These 11 T cell receptor beta chains share one sample of origin, sequenced in a study of blood T cell repertoires in COVID-19. The repertoire was sequenced with immunoSEQ multiplex PCR; TCRdb's copy has only in-frame clones and lacks some. Of roughly 280,000 clones listed, 89% are singletons. Sequenced input: peripheral blood. The receptors come from a man between 45 and 60 years old with acute or convalescent COVID-19.

J is TRBJ2-7 and V is TRBV5-1, with TRBD2 identical over 10 bases. The CDR3 totals 15 residues. Germline CDR1 is SGHRS and CDR2 is YFSETQ. The V gene end was trimmed by 0 bases and the J gene end by 6 bases; junction bases not matched to a gene: 6. As DNA, the CDR3 is TGCGCCAGCAGCTTGGAGAGCGGGGGGGCCGGCGAGCAGTACTTC. Its protein product is CASSLESGGAGEQYF.

This chain uses TRBV7-6 with TRBJ1-1; tentative D call: TRBD1 (6 bases). V lost 1 base and J 6 bases, leaving 15 bases between the germline ends. The CDR3 loop spans 15 amino acids. Per the germline V gene, CDR1 is SGHVS and CDR2 is FNYEAQ. CDR3 nucleotide sequence: TGTGCCAGCAGCTTAGTTCGCAGGGGCAGCGCTGAAGCTTTCTTT. This translates into CASSLVRRGSAEAFF.

This clone was counted once. The chain carries TRBV7-9 and TRBJ2-5; a possible D gene is TRBD2 (5 bases). Germline V gene lookup returns CDR1 SEHNR and CDR2 FQNEAQ (reference sequence). This CDR3 has 11 residues. Trimming took off 5 bases at V and 10 bases at J, with 11 bases between the two ends. The CDR3 sequence: CASSGEGFQYF. Written as DNA, the CDR3 is TGTGCCAGCAGCGGCGAGGGTTTCCAGTACTTC. The variable domain in full, with the rest retrieved from reference TRBV7-9 and TRBJ2-5, is DTGVSQNPRHKITKRGQNVTFRCDPISEHNRLYWYRQTLGQGPEFLTYFQNEAQLEKSRLLSDRFSAERPKGSFSTLEIQRTEQGDSAMYLCASSGEGFQYFGPGTRLLVL.

This clone was counted between two and nine times. This chain joins TRBV20-1 and TRBJ2-3; TRBD2 matches 7 bases. This CDR3 contains 15 residues. The V gene's germline CDR1 is DFQATT and CDR2 SNEGSKA (reference sequence). J was trimmed by 3 bases and V by 3 bases; bases with no gene match: 9. CDR3 sequence: CSASTPGLRTDTQYF. The CDR3 nucleotides read TGCAGTGCTAGTACGCCGGGACTAAGGACAGATACGCAGTATTTT.

This clone was counted a single time. The V and J genes are TRBV11-3 and TRBJ2-2, with 8 bases identical to TRBD2. CDR3 size: 15 residues. Trimming took 5 bases from V and 1 from J; bases not matched to a gene: 3. CDR1 is SGHNT and CDR2 is YENEEA in the germline V gene. CDR3 DNA sequence: TGTGCCAGCAGCGACCTAGCGGGGAACACCGGGGAGCTGTTTTTT. Translation gives CASSDLAGNTGELFF.

This chain links TRBV9 with TRBJ2-3, with TRBD2 matching 8 bases. V lost 0 bases and J lost 1; bases outside the gene matches: 13. CDR1 and CDR2 from the germline V gene are SGDLS and YYNGEE. The length of the CDR3 is 19 residues. CDR3 region: CASSVGEGWGGGRTDTQYF. Written as DNA, the CDR3 is TGTGCCAGCAGCGTAGGAGAGGGCTGGGGCGGGGGGCGCACAGATACGCAGTATTTT.

This clone was found once. This rearrangement joins TRBV30 to TRBJ1-6; the D gene is possibly TRBD1 (5 bases). Trimming took 4 bases from V and 7 from J, leaving 17 bases between them. The CDR3 spans 15 residues. The V gene's germline CDR1 is GTSNPN and CDR2 SVGIG (reference sequence). The CDR3 nucleotides are TGTGCCTGGACAATTTTCACCGGGGGGAATTCACCCCTCCACTTT. Amino acids: CAWTIFTGGNSPLHF.

This chain links TRBV19 with TRBJ2-7, with TRBD1 identical over 8 bases. The V gene's germline CDR1 is LNHDA and CDR2 SQIVND (reference sequence). The CDR3 is 13 residues long. The junction had 5 bases not matched to a gene; V was cut back by 4 bases and J by 6 bases. For the CDR3, the DNA is TGTGCCAGTAGTAACTACGACAGGGGCGAGCAGTACTTC. Amino acid sequence: CASSNYDRGEQYF.

The V and J genes are TRBV5-6 and TRBJ2-7; 7 bases are a match to TRBD1. In germline, CDR1 is SGHDT, CDR2 YYEEEE. J gave up 5 bases and V 0 bases, and 8 bases lay outside the gene matches. The CDR3 has 15 residues. The CDR3 sequence is CASSLVGTVGHEQYF. CDR3 DNA sequence: TGTGCCAGCAGCTTGGTCGGGACAGTGGGCCACGAGCAGTACTTC.

The chain has TRBV12-3 or TRBV12-4 and TRBJ1-2, with D maybe TRBD1 (5 bases). Deletions cut 8 bases from V and 4 bases from J, with 14 bases between. The CDR3 length is 13 residues. The CDR3 nucleotides are TGTGCCAGCGGTGGGGGGTGGTTCTATGGCTACACCTTC. It translates to CASGGGWFYGYTF.

This chain links TRBV5-8 with TRBJ1-3; D is perhaps TRBD1 (5 bases). Germline lookup yields CDR1 SGHTS and CDR2 YDEGEE. The germline V and J ends were trimmed by 2 bases and 0 bases, with 15 bases remaining between them. The CDR3 contains 17 residues. The CDR3 coding sequence is TGTGCCAGCAGCTTACTTGGACGGACAAACTCTGGAAACACCATATATTTT. This gives the protein CASSLLGRTNSGNTIYF.